This TCR beta chain was sequenced for a study of vaccination effects on CD4 cells after COVID-19. Worth noting for this clone: Its antigen remains unknown.

TCRdb's copy holds only in-frame clones and misses some; the assay was immunoSEQ multiplex PCR. The table records about 66,000 clones, roughly three quarters of them present only once. V gave up 3 bases and J gave up 5 bases, with 4 bases separating them. In germline, CDR1 is DFQATT, CDR2 SNEGSKA (reference sequence). The CDR3 loop spans 10 amino acids. The study's findings and limits: In vaccinees who were healthy, merely 1 out of 255 vaccine-induced clones cross-reacted with common cold coronaviruses.

ViraFEST expansion of antigen-specific CD4+ T cells with viral peptide pools preceded sequencing. Cells that had been cultured for roughly eleven days were the source of isolated CD4+ T cells. Subjects were given two BNT162b2 or mRNA-1273 vaccine doses. The authors exchanged half the medium for IL-2 medium on days 3 and 7. The gene calls are TRBV20-1 and TRBJ1-2; D gene uncertain. This TCR was recovered from a human donor who received a COVID-19 vaccine. The material was CD4+ T cells from PBMCs cultured with HCoV-OC43 spike peptides, obtained after COVID-19 vaccination. Subset specified: HCoV-OC43 spike overlapping peptide pool stimulation. The CDR3 nucleotides are TGCAGTGCTAGGACGTATGGCTACACCTTC. Translating it yields CSARTYGYTF.